These 21 T cell receptor beta chains originate from one sample sequenced in a study of T cell changes during pregnancy in multiple sclerosis. Sequencing was performed with immunoSEQ multiplex PCR; in TCRdb, only in-frame clones are kept and a portion is missing. The table includes roughly 38,000 clones, approximately 90% detected once. The material sequenced was CD4+ T cells from peripheral blood mononuclear cells, taken in the second trimester of pregnancy. These receptors were obtained from a female donor in good health, enrolled as a control in a pregnancy study.

The chain has TRBV4-1 and TRBJ1-5; 8 nucleotides align to TRBD1. Trimming removed 8 bases from V and 4 bases from J; junction bases left unmatched: 10. The CDR3 runs to 15 residues. Germline lookup yields CDR1 MGHRA and CDR2 YSYEKL. CDR3 in DNA: TGCGCCAGCTCCCTGGACAGGGCTCTTAATCAGCCCCAGCATTTT. Translation: CASSLDRALNQPQHF.

The V and J genes are TRBV7-3 and TRBJ1-2, with 10 bases matching TRBD1. CDR3 length: 17 amino acids. CDR1 SGHTA and CDR2 FQGTGA come from the germline V gene. The V gene end was trimmed by 5 bases and the J gene end by 7 bases; junction bases not matched to a gene: 16. CDR3 sequence: CASSPNRPGQGLSGYTF. DNA for the CDR3: TGTGCCAGCAGCCCAAACCGACCGGGACAGGGGTTGAGTGGCTACACCTTC.

This rearrangement joins TRBV5-6 to TRBJ1-2; D is unclear. This CDR3 contains 14 residues. Germline-derived CDR1 and CDR2 are SGHDT and YYEEEE. Trimming removed 4 bases at V and 3 bases at J, with 13 bases between. In DNA form, the CDR3 reads TGTGCCAGCAGCCGGCGGAGCGGAGACTATGGCTACACCTTC. Protein sequence: CASSRRSGDYGYTF.

A single count supports this clone. This chain joins TRBV7-3 and TRBJ2-3, with 14 bases aligning to TRBD2. Trimming cost V 1 base and J 0 bases; bases outside gene matches: 9. The germline V gene encodes CDR1 SGHTA and CDR2 FQGTGA. The length of the CDR3 is 20 residues. The CDR3 loop is CASSLNPPGLAGASTDTQYF. The CDR3 nucleotides read TGTGCCAGCAGCTTAAATCCTCCGGGACTAGCGGGGGCCAGCACAGATACGCAGTATTTT.

The J gene is TRBJ2-3, the V gene TRBV9, with 7 bases aligning to TRBD2. The CDR3 is 14 residues long. Germline V gene lookup returns CDR1 SGDLS and CDR2 YYNGEE. After removal of 0 bases from V and 8 bases from J, the junction contained 6 bases not matched to a gene. The CDR3 DNA is TGTGCCAGCAGCGTAGTAGTTGAGCGGGGTACGCAGTATTTT. This translates into CASSVVVERGTQYF.

The J gene is TRBJ2-5, the V gene TRBV9; TRBD1 aligns across 11 bases. The CDR3 length is 15 residues. Per germline, CDR1 SGDLS and CDR2 YYNGEE. J gave up 5 bases and V 3 bases, and 6 bases lay outside the gene matches. The chain's CDR3 is CASSGTGGAWETQYF. CDR3 sequence (DNA): TGTGCCAGCAGCGGGACAGGGGGCGCGTGGGAGACCCAGTACTTC. Full variable domain (rest looked up from reference TRBV9 and TRBJ2-5): DSGVTQTPKHLITATGQRVTLRCSPRSGDLSVYWYQQSLDQGLQFLIQYYNGEERAKGNILERFSAQQFPDLHSELNLSSLELGDSALYFCASSGTGGAWETQYFGPGTRLLVL.

This chain uses TRBV19 with TRBJ1-5; D possibly corresponds to TRBD1 (5 bases). This CDR3 is 16 amino acids long. Looked up from germline, CDR1 is LNHDA and CDR2 is SQIVND (reference sequence). V was cut by 6 bases and J by 1 base, with 16 bases left in between. CDR3 loop: CASSLRQEGSNQPQHF. The CDR3 DNA follows: TGTGCCAGTAGCCTCCGTCAGGAGGGGAGCAATCAGCCCCAGCATTTT.

The gene calls are TRBV5-1 and TRBJ1-3; D remains unclear. The CDR3 has 14 amino acids. Germline lookup yields CDR1 SGHRS and CDR2 YFSETQ. With 1 base removed from V and 2 bases from J, the gap between germline ends came to 7 bases. CDR3 sequence (DNA): TGCGCCAGCAGCTTGTCTTATACTGGAAACACCATATATTTT. Translating it yields CASSLSYTGNTIYF. Full variable domain (outside the CDR3, taken from reference TRBV5-1 and TRBJ1-3): KAGVTQTPRYLIKTRGQQVTLSCSPISGHRSVSWYQQTPGQGLQFLFEYFSETQRNKGNFPGRFSGRQFSNSRSEMNVSTLELGDSALYLCASSLSYTGNTIYFGEGSWLTVV.

This clone is a singleton in its sample. The chain carries TRBV9 and TRBJ2-1, with TRBD2 as a possible D gene (7 bases). Germline CDR1 and CDR2: SGDLS and YYNGEE. V was trimmed by 3 bases and J by 1 base, leaving 20 bases between them. This CDR3 is built from 18 residues. Here the CDR3 DNA reads TGTGCCAGCAGCGCATCCCTAGTTGCGGGGGCTTCCTACAATGAGCAGTTCTTC. Its translation: CASSASLVAGASYNEQFF.

This chain links TRBV27 with TRBJ1-1; D ambiguous. With 3 bases removed from V and 1 base from J, the gap between germline ends came to 12 bases. The CDR3 contains 15 residues. Per the germline V gene, CDR1 is MNHEY and CDR2 is SMNVEV (reference sequence). This CDR3 is CASSFGSDWNTEAFF. CDR3 coding DNA: TGTGCCAGCAGTTTTGGAAGCGATTGGAACACTGAAGCTTTCTTT.

The chain joins TRBV15 to TRBJ1-2, with D hard to call. V shed 0 bases and J shed 7 bases, with 15 bases lying between them. CDR3 length: 15 amino acids. The germline V gene has CDR1 LNHNV and CDR2 YYDKDF (reference sequence). The CDR3 bases are TGTGCCACCAGCAGAGATCCGGGATCGGGAAGTGGCTACACCTTC. This sequence encodes CATSRDPGSGSGYTF.

The genes are TRBV28 and TRBJ1-2; a possible D gene is TRBD1 (6 bases). Germline V gene lookup returns CDR1 MDHEN and CDR2 SYDVKM. CDR3 size: 12 residues. V lost 4 bases and J lost 3, with 6 bases in between. The CDR3 nucleotides are TGTGCCAGCAGTTGGGGGCACTATGGCTACACCTTC. Translation: CASSWGHYGYTF.

The genes are TRBV5-4 and TRBJ2-2, with D perhaps TRBD2 (5 bases). The CDR3 runs to 18 residues. Germline V CDR1 and CDR2: SGHNT, YYREEE (reference sequence). V lost 5 bases, J lost 4 bases, and 24 bases lay in between. CDR3 nucleotide sequence: TGTGCCAGCAGTCCGTACTCCGGGATCAGGCCCTCCACCGGGGAGCTGTTTTTT. Its translation is CASSPYSGIRPSTGELFF.

This chain links TRBV13 with TRBJ2-5; a weak D match, TRBD2 (5 bases). The germline V and J ends were trimmed by 5 bases and 4 bases, with 14 bases remaining between them. CDR1 is PRHDT, CDR2 FYEKMQ, per germline (reference sequence). The CDR3 length is 14 residues. The CDR3 DNA is TGTGCCAGCAGCCAGCGGACTTTTCGAGAGACCCAGTACTTC. Protein: CASSQRTFRETQYF.

The V gene is TRBV5-1, the J gene TRBJ1-2; TRBD1 matches 7 bases. J was trimmed by 4 bases and V by 9 bases; bases with no gene match: 9. This CDR3 is 13 amino acids long. Germline CDR1 SGHRS, CDR2 YFSETQ. The CDR3 spells CATGQVAGYGYTF. The CDR3 coding sequence is TGCGCCACCGGACAGGTTGCAGGCTATGGCTACACCTTC.

The chain employs TRBV5-4 and TRBJ2-7; D unresolved. Germline V CDR1 and CDR2: SGHNT, YYREEE (reference sequence). Trimming stripped 0 bases from V and 1 base from J, with 5 bases between. The CDR3 is 13 amino acids. CDR3 protein: CASSLEASYEQYF. DNA for the CDR3: TGTGCCAGCAGCTTGGAAGCATCCTACGAGCAGTACTTC.

The chain combines TRBV2 with TRBJ1-6; possibly TRBD1 for D (5 bases). Trimming shortened V by 7 bases and J by 13 bases, and 11 bases separated the two germline ends. CDR1 SNHLY and CDR2 FYNNEI come from the germline V gene. The CDR3 totals 11 residues. CDR3: CASTSEGPLHF. The CDR3 region has the DNA TGTGCCAGCACCTCGGAGGGGCCCCTCCACTTT.

V is TRBV7-9 and J is TRBJ1-2, with TRBD1 identical over 8 bases. V lost 5 bases to trimming and J lost 4 bases; unmatched junction nucleotides: 3. Germline CDR1 is SEHNR and CDR2 is FQNEAQ (reference sequence). CDR3 length: 13 amino acids. The CDR3 DNA reads as TGTGCCAGCAGCCCGGACAGGGCCTATGGCTACACCTTC. This gives the protein CASSPDRAYGYTF.

The CDR3 coding sequence is TGTGCCAGCAGCGTAGGTCAGGGGGCTCTGTACGAGCAGTACTTC. Protein sequence: CASSVGQGALYEQYF. The rearrangement uses TRBV9 and TRBJ2-7; 8 bases align to TRBD1. V dropped 0 bases and J dropped 4; count of bases not matched to a gene: 6. The CDR3 runs to 15 residues. Germline V gene data show CDR1 as SGDLS and CDR2 as YYNGEE.

J is TRBJ2-7 and V is TRBV18, with D possibly being TRBD1 (6 bases). This CDR3 is 13 amino acids long. Trimming took off 6 bases at V and 1 base at J, with 10 bases between the two ends. CDR1 is KGHSH and CDR2 is LQKENI in the germline V gene. CDR3 region: CASSRTESYEQYF. The DNA for the CDR3 is TGTGCCAGCTCTCGGACAGAATCCTACGAGCAGTACTTC.

CDR3 residues: CASRAGFGQPQHF. The CDR3 region has the DNA TGTGCCAGTAGGGCAGGGTTCGGGCAGCCCCAGCATTTT. This chain joins TRBV19 and TRBJ1-5; possibly TRBD1 for D (5 bases). V lost 6 bases, J lost 7 bases, and 13 bases lay in between. The CDR3 has 13 amino acids. Germline V gene lookup returns CDR1 LNHDA and CDR2 SQIVND (reference sequence). The full variable domain, in which reference TRBV19 and TRBJ1-5 provide the parts outside the CDR3, is DGGITQSPKYLFRKEGQNVTLSCEQNLNHDAMYWYRQDPGQGLRLIYYSQIVNDFQKGDIAEGYSVSREKKESFPLTVTSAQKNPTAFYLCASRAGFGQPQHFGDGTRLSIL.